These T cell receptor beta chains were read from a single sample in a study of blood T cell repertoires in COVID-19. The table came from immunoSEQ multiplex PCR; TCRdb's copy has only in-frame clones and leaves some out. The sample holds around 270,000 clones, around nine tenths seen once. Sequenced: peripheral blood. The receptors originated from a middle-aged man who had recovered from COVID-19. CDR3s include the opening cysteine and the closing phenylalanine or tryptophan. The order of the fields is D gene, V gene, clone size, J gene, CDR3 protein, CDR3 DNA. A D gene is named only where the DNA matches it firmly. Part of the rows lack a size; the others show once, few, many or a class for expanded clones.

>TRBD1|TRBV4-1|NA|TRBJ2-2
CASSLPGQGSGELFF
TGCGCCAGCAGCCTGCCCGGACAGGGGTCCGGGGAGCTGTTTTTT
>NA|TRBV20-1|NA|TRBJ2-5
CSASLVGGETQYF
TGCAGTGCTAGTTTAGTTGGTGGAGAGACCCAGTACTTC
>TRBD2|TRBV25-1|NA|TRBJ2-2
CASAGTKGSGELFF
TGTGCCAGCGCCGGGACTAAGGGCAGCGGGGAGCTGTTTTTT
>NA|TRBV4-1|many|TRBJ2-2
CASSQEEGANTGELFF
TGCGCCAGCAGCCAAGAGGAGGGCGCGAACACCGGGGAGCTGTTTTTT
>NA|TRBV7-9|NA|TRBJ2-2
CASSSPRPTEVRPPGELFF
TGTGCCAGCAGCTCACCCCGGCCGACAGAGGTCCGACCACCCGGGGAGCTGTTTTTT
>TRBD1|TRBV5-6|NA|TRBJ2-7
CASSTGTGSYEQYF
TGTGCCAGCAGCACCGGGACAGGTTCCTACGAGCAGTACTTC
>NA|TRBV11-2|NA|TRBJ2-7
CASSSVPPYEQYF
TGTGCCAGCAGCTCGGTTCCTCCCTACGAGCAGTACTTC
>NA|TRBV20-1|NA|TRBJ2-7
CSARDSPEQYF
TGCAGTGCTAGAGATAGCCCCGAGCAGTACTTC
>TRBD2|TRBV5-4|few|TRBJ2-2
CASSRGLAGNTGELFF
TGTGCCAGCAGCCGGGGACTAGCGGGGAACACCGGGGAGCTGTTTTTT
>TRBD2|TRBV4-1|NA|TRBJ2-3
CASSQELAGGPAGQYF
TGCGCCAGCAGCCAAGAACTAGCGGGGGGCCCCGCAGGGCAGTATTTT
>NA|TRBV7-6|NA|TRBJ2-3
CASSLLAQVADTQYF
TGTGCCAGCAGCTTATTGGCTCAGGTGGCAGATACGCAGTATTTT
>TRBD1|TRBV15|NA|TRBJ2-7
CATSGVTGYAVEQYF
TGTGCCACCAGCGGAGTGACAGGGTATGCGGTCGAGCAGTACTTC
>TRBD1|TRBV18|few|TRBJ1-4
CASSRSRQGTNEKLFF
TGTGCCAGCTCACGATCACGACAGGGCACAAATGAAAAACTGTTTTTT
>TRBD2|TRBV6-6|once|TRBJ2-7
CASLLAGEDEQYF
TGTGCCAGCCTTCTAGCGGGGGAGGACGAGCAGTACTTC
>NA|TRBV5-1|NA|TRBJ2-2
CASSLTASAHTGELFF
TGCGCCAGCAGCTTAACCGCAAGCGCTCACACCGGGGAGCTGTTTTTT
>TRBD1|TRBV29-1|NA|TRBJ2-1
CSGRQGNNEQFF
TGCAGCGGACGACAGGGGAACAATGAGCAGTTCTTC
>NA|TRBV30|NA|TRBJ2-7
CAWSAGAVKYEQYF
TGTGCCTGGAGTGCGGGAGCGGTAAAATACGAGCAGTACTTC
>NA|TRBV19|NA|TRBJ1-5
CASSIGRGEFEPQHF
TGTGCCAGTAGTATTGGGCGGGGGGAATTTGAGCCCCAGCATTTT
>TRBD1|TRBV5-6|few|TRBJ1-2
CASSLPGQGLDGYTF
TGTGCCAGCAGCCTTCCGGGACAGGGTCTCGATGGCTACACCTTC
>NA|TRBV7-2|NA|TRBJ2-1
CASSLLPGAYNEQFF
TGTGCCAGCAGCTTATTACCAGGGGCCTACAATGAGCAGTTCTTC
>TRBD2|TRBV2|once|TRBJ2-2
CASSDGLAGTGELFF
TGTGCCAGCAGTGATGGTCTAGCGGGGACCGGGGAGCTGTTTTTT
>TRBD2|TRBV15|once|TRBJ2-2
CATSRKLAGKGTGELFF
TGTGCCACCAGCAGAAAACTAGCGGGAAAAGGAACCGGGGAGCTGTTTTTT
>NA|TRBV18|NA|TRBJ1-2
CASSPPSLAGYGYTF
TGTGCCAGCTCACCGCCCTCGCTGGCAGGGTATGGCTACACCTTC
>NA|TRBV9|NA|TRBJ2-3
CASSPSVISTDTQYF
TGTGCCAGCAGCCCTAGTGTGATTAGCACAGATACGCAGTATTTT
>NA|TRBV7-4|once|TRBJ2-5
CASSFFDKRVTQETQYF
TGTGCCAGCAGCTTCTTTGATAAGAGGGTAACCCAAGAGACCCAGTACTTC